A single sample gave rise to the 30 T cell receptor beta chains below, sequenced in a study of response to subunit inactivated influenza vaccine. TCRdb redid the calling of the RT-PCR reads with MiXCR, one entry per CDR3 protein. The sample lists roughly 700,000 distinct CDR3 sequences, roughly 13% occurring once. Sequencing was performed on PBMCs from blood, taken around two weeks before vaccination. The receptors were gathered from a man aged 50 to 60 who received an inactivated influenza vaccine.

The CDR3 DNA follows: TGCAGTGCTAGAGATGCCGGGAAAGGACAGGGGAGGGGAATATACGAGCAGTACTTC. This codes for CSARDAGKGQGRGIYEQYF. The chain employs TRBV20-1 and TRBJ2-7; 9 positions agree with TRBD1. Germline V gene sequence: CDR1 DFQATT, CDR2 SNEGSKA (reference sequence). The length of the CDR3 is 19 residues. The trim removed 0 bases at V and 4 bases at J, leaving 19 bases unmatched.

This chain connects TRBV19 to TRBJ2-1; TRBD1 or TRBD2 may be the D gene (5 bases each). V was shortened by 7 bases and J by 5 bases, with 12 bases between the two germline ends. The CDR3 extends over 13 amino acids. The V gene's germline CDR1 is LNHDA and CDR2 SQIVND (reference sequence). CDR3 nucleotides: TGTGCCAGTACCGGGACGGAAAACAATGAGCAGTTCTTC. It translates to CASTGTENNEQFF. The complete variable domain, with remaining parts taken from reference TRBV19 and TRBJ2-1, reads DGGITQSPKYLFRKEGQNVTLSCEQNLNHDAMYWYRQDPGQGLRLIYYSQIVNDFQKGDIAEGYSVSREKKESFPLTVTSAQKNPTAFYLCASTGTENNEQFFGPGTRLTVL.

Turning to this clonotype: This may arise from a read error, as a much more abundant clone is one base away. This sequence joins TRBV10-3 and TRBJ1-5, with 9 positions matching TRBD1. This CDR3 has 15 residues. The germline V gene has CDR1 ENHRY and CDR2 SYGVKD. CDR3 in amino acids: CTISEGDRGSQPQHF. The DNA of the CDR3 is TGTACCATCAGTGAGGGTGACAGGGGGAGTCAGCCCCAGCATTTT.

V gene TRBV5-1 combines with J gene TRBJ2-5, with D uncertain. V lost 2 bases, J lost 7 bases, and 12 bases lay in between. Per germline, CDR1 SGHRS and CDR2 YFSETQ. The CDR3 has 13 residues. CDR3 region: CASSLGGPGTQYF. Here the CDR3 DNA reads TGCGCCAGCAGCTTAGGTGGCCCCGGGACCCAGTACTTC.

CDR3 residues: CASSLGRQNYGYTF. DNA of the CDR3: TGTGCCAGCAGCCTGGGACGGCAGAACTATGGCTACACCTTC. The gene calls are TRBV5-6 and TRBJ1-2, with D maybe TRBD1 (5 bases). The CDR3 covers 14 residues. Trimming took off 4 bases at V and 2 bases at J, with 12 bases between the two ends. Per germline, CDR1 SGHDT and CDR2 YYEEEE.

This clonotype was observed many times. The chain is built from TRBV5-1 and TRBJ2-1, with D maybe TRBD1 (6 bases). V gave up 4 bases and J gave up 6 bases, with 14 bases separating them. Germline V gene sequence: CDR1 SGHRS, CDR2 YFSETQ. This CDR3 comprises 14 residues. Written as DNA, the CDR3 is TGCGCCAGCAGCATAGGGACACGGGGCAATGAGCAGTTCTTC. As protein: CASSIGTRGNEQFF.

This clonotype has only a few counts. The gene calls are TRBV7-8 and TRBJ1-1, with D tentatively TRBD1 (6 bases). The CDR3 runs to 13 residues. V lost 5 bases, J lost 9 bases, and 16 bases lay in between. Germline V lookup: CDR1 SGHVS, CDR2 FQNEAQ. CDR3 in amino acids: CASSPRTAWQAFF. The CDR3 coding sequence is TGTGCCAGCAGCCCACGGACAGCCTGGCAAGCTTTCTTT.

In its sample, this clonotype was seen a few times. The V call is TRBV10-3, the J call TRBJ1-2; 9 bases fit TRBD1. The CDR3 is 14 amino acids. CDR1 is ENHRY, CDR2 SYGVKD, per germline. V trimming: 5 bases; J trimming: 2 bases; junction bases outside the gene matches: 3. The CDR3 region is CAISRDRENYGYTF. In nucleotides, the CDR3 is TGTGCCATCAGTCGGGACAGGGAAAACTATGGCTACACCTTC.

This clonotype has just a few counts. CDR3 nucleotide sequence: TGTGCCAGCAGCGGAGGGCAAGGAGGAAACACTGAAGCTTTCTTT. This translates into CASSGGQGGNTEAFF. The chain carries TRBV4-2 and TRBJ1-1; no clear D gene. The V end was cut by 5 bases, the J end by 2 bases, with 15 bases between. Germline V lookup: CDR1 LGHNA, CDR2 YNFKEQ. The CDR3 sequence is 15 residues long.

The table lists this clonotype with a few counts. The chain combines TRBV7-9 with TRBJ1-4; D is uncertain. CDR3 length: 13 residues. Germline V gives CDR1 SEHNR, CDR2 FQNEAQ (reference sequence). V was pared by 5 bases and J by 6 bases, with 10 bases between. This CDR3 reads CASSPDVDEKLFF. CDR3 in DNA: TGTGCCAGCAGCCCCGACGTGGATGAAAAACTGTTTTTT.

In its sample, this clonotype was seen a few times. The chain joins TRBV6-1 to TRBJ1-6; possibly TRBD1 for D (6 bases). The germline V gene has CDR1 MNHNS and CDR2 SASEGT. The CDR3 has 15 residues. Trimming shortened V by 6 bases and J by 7 bases, and 16 bases separated the two germline ends. In DNA, the CDR3 is TGTGCCAGCAGCCTGGTCGACAGGCGCAATTCACCCCTCCACTTT. This gives the protein CASSLVDRRNSPLHF.

This clonotype has more than one count but fewer than ten. This chain uses TRBV28 with TRBJ1-1; D perhaps matches TRBD1 (6 bases). Germline values: CDR1 MDHEN, CDR2 SYDVKM. The CDR3 is 11 residues long. Trimming stripped 6 bases from V and 11 bases from J, with 13 bases between. This chain's CDR3 is CASSNRVRAFF. The CDR3 bases are TGTGCCAGCAGCAACAGGGTTAGGGCTTTCTTT.

The rearrangement uses TRBV20-1 and TRBJ2-7; D call uncertain. Germline values: CDR1 DFQATT, CDR2 SNEGSKA (reference sequence). This CDR3 region has 14 residues. The CDR3 DNA follows: TGCAGCCTACAACAAGCACAGATAAACTACGAGCAGTACTTC. Its protein is CSLQQAQINYEQYF.

This clonotype has a count of ten or more. The V and J genes are TRBV18 and TRBJ2-5; D is unclear. Germline CDR1 reads KGHSH; CDR2 reads LQKENI. CDR3 length: 11 residues. The germline V and J ends were trimmed by 8 bases and 0 bases, with 4 bases remaining between them. For the CDR3, the DNA is TGTGCCAGCAGCTACCAAGAGACCCAGTACTTC. This encodes CASSYQETQYF.

Here the CDR3 reads CASSFVSWEKIPYEQYF. The CDR3 DNA follows: TGTGCCAGCAGTTTCGTTTCATGGGAAAAGATCCCCTACGAGCAGTACTTC. V and J are TRBV12-3 or TRBV12-4 and TRBJ2-7; D uncertain. The CDR3 runs to 17 residues. Trimming took off 3 bases at V and 2 bases at J, with 20 bases between the two ends.

The sample holds a few counts of this clonotype. The chain uses TRBV2 and TRBJ2-7; D possibly corresponds to TRBD1 (5 bases). The CDR3 contains 12 residues. V was clipped by 2 bases and J by 4 bases, with 6 bases between them. The germline gives CDR1 SNHLY, CDR2 FYNNEI. CDR3 nucleotides: TGTGCCAGCAGTGAAAGGGGTTACGAGCAGTACTTC. This gives the protein CASSERGYEQYF.

Only a few counts were recorded for this clonotype. V is TRBV20-1 and J is TRBJ2-7; TRBD2 agrees at 9 bases. V shed 3 bases, J shed 0 bases, and the junction held 6 bases outside the gene matches. The CDR3 is made up of 15 amino acids. The germline V gene has CDR1 DFQATT and CDR2 SNEGSKA (reference sequence). CDR3 in amino acids: CSARIAGAISYEQYF. CDR3 bases: TGCAGTGCTAGGATAGCGGGGGCGATCTCCTACGAGCAGTACTTC.

Comments on this clonotype: With a much larger clone just one base away, this may be a read error. The V gene is TRBV12-3 or TRBV12-4, the J gene TRBJ1-5, with 9 bases that match TRBD1. The CDR3 runs 14 residues. The junction had 2 bases not matched to a gene; V was cut back by 4 bases and J by 4 bases. CDR3: CASSSGTGNQPQHF. CDR3 nucleotide sequence: TGTGCCAGCAGTTCCGGGACAGGGAATCAGCCCCAGCATTTT.

This clonotype was counted between two and nine times. The chain employs TRBV6-2 or TRBV6-3 and TRBJ1-1, with D unresolved. V gave up 0 bases and J gave up 8 bases, with 13 bases separating them. Per the germline V gene, CDR1 is MNHEY and CDR2 is SVGEGT. The CDR3 contains 14 residues. The CDR3 coding sequence is TGTGCCAGCAGTTACTCGTTTTTGCAGAACGAAGCTTTCTTT. Translation: CASSYSFLQNEAFF.

This clonotype appeared a single time. V gene TRBV6-1 combines with J gene TRBJ2-7; TRBD1 matches at 9 bases. Germline V gene data show CDR1 as MNHNS and CDR2 as SASEGT. The V gene end was trimmed by 6 bases and the J gene end by 3 bases; junction bases not matched to a gene: 9. This CDR3 contains 15 residues. The CDR3 DNA reads TGTGCCAGCAGCCCTGGGACAGGGCCTTTCTACGAGCAGTACTTC. This translates into CASSPGTGPFYEQYF.

This clonotype was found a few times. This chain connects TRBV4-3 to TRBJ2-1; D is ambiguous. The germline V gene encodes CDR1 LGHNA and CDR2 YSLEER. The CDR3 extends over 12 amino acids. V was pared by 1 base and J by 10 bases, with 8 bases between. CDR3 loop: CASSQGTEEQFF. In DNA, the CDR3 is TGCGCCAGCAGCCAAGGCACAGAAGAGCAGTTCTTC.

The V gene is TRBV19, the J gene TRBJ2-5; possible D gene TRBD2, 5 bases. Deletions cut 6 bases from V and 0 bases from J, with 8 bases between. The length of the CDR3 is 13 residues. Germline values: CDR1 LNHDA, CDR2 SQIVND (reference sequence). The CDR3 reads CASRVSDQETQYF. The CDR3 DNA follows: TGTGCCAGTAGGGTTAGCGACCAAGAGACCCAGTACTTC.

This clonotype was observed a few times. This rearrangement joins TRBV20-1 to TRBJ2-1; D is possibly TRBD2 (6 bases). The CDR3 loop spans 16 amino acids. CDR1 is DFQATT, CDR2 SNEGSKA, per germline (reference sequence). V was trimmed by 2 bases and J by 0 bases, leaving 14 bases between them. CDR3 residues: CSARSAGLSSYNEQFF. CDR3 in DNA: TGCAGTGCTAGATCCGCGGGACTGAGCTCCTACAATGAGCAGTTCTTC.

The chain recombines TRBV12-5 with TRBJ2-3; tentative D call: TRBD2 (5 bases). The V end lost 5 bases, the J end lost 2 bases, and 11 bases lay between the germline ends. Germline values: CDR1 LGHNT, CDR2 FRNRAP. The CDR3 consists of 14 residues. CDR3 residues: CASGNRGFTDTQYF. As DNA, the CDR3 is TGTGCTAGTGGTAACCGCGGGTTCACAGATACGCAGTATTTT.

This clonotype was seen a few times. The chain is built from TRBV3-1 and TRBJ1-2; 12 bases agree with TRBD1. The V and J ends lost 4 bases and 8 bases, in that order; junction bases with no gene match: 5. There are 14 residues in the CDR3. Per the germline V gene, CDR1 is LGHDT and CDR2 is YNNKEL (reference sequence). CDR3 in DNA: TGTGCCAGCAGCCCGGGACAGGGGGCGAGGGGCTACACCTTC. Its protein is CASSPGQGARGYTF. Full variable domain (outside the CDR3, taken from reference TRBV3-1 and TRBJ1-2): DTAVSQTPKYLVTQMGNDKSIKCEQNLGHDTMYWYKQDSKKFLKIMFSYNNKELIINETVPNRFSPKSPDKAHLNLHINSLELGDSAVYFCASSPGQGARGYTFGSGTRLTVV.

CDR3 coding DNA: TGTGCCAGCAGCCAGCGAAGCGGGGACGAGCAGTTCTTC. Encoded protein: CASSQRSGDEQFF. The chain links TRBV4-2 to TRBJ2-1; 7 positions agree with TRBD2. The CDR3 has 13 residues. Germline V CDR1 and CDR2: LGHNA, YNFKEQ. V trimming: 3 bases; J trimming: 10 bases; junction bases outside the gene matches: 6.

This chain links TRBV15 with TRBJ2-1, with D maybe TRBD2 (6 bases). Germline V gives CDR1 LNHNV, CDR2 YYDKDF (reference sequence). The CDR3 has 14 amino acids. Trimming took 4 bases from V and 4 from J, leaving 11 bases between them. In nucleotides, the CDR3 is TGTGCCACCAGCACCCGGGAGCGGTACAATGAGCAGTTCTTC. Translation: CATSTRERYNEQFF.

The chain links TRBV18 to TRBJ1-5, with D perhaps matching TRBD1 (5 bases). The CDR3 is made up of 18 amino acids. Trimming cost V 1 base and J 0 bases, with 16 bases left between them. The germline V gene has CDR1 KGHSH and CDR2 LQKENI. CDR3: CASSPLPAGPYSNQPQHF. CDR3 DNA: TGTGCCAGCTCACCACTACCGGCAGGGCCATATAGCAATCAGCCCCAGCATTTT.

V usage is TRBV7-2 and J usage is TRBJ1-6; 10 bases are a match to TRBD1. The CDR3 runs to 15 residues. Looked up from germline, CDR1 is SGHTA and CDR2 is FQGNSA. V gave up 6 bases and J gave up 9 bases; unmatched junction bases: 8. CDR3 in amino acids: CASRLDRGRFSPLHF. The CDR3 nucleotides are TGTGCCAGCAGACTCGACAGGGGGCGGTTTTCACCCCTCCACTTT.

The chain combines TRBV11-2 with TRBJ2-7; 9 bases are a match to TRBD1. The germline gives CDR1 SGHAT, CDR2 FQNNGV. The CDR3 spans 14 residues. V trimming: 6 bases; J trimming: 6 bases; junction bases outside the gene matches: 9. CDR3 sequence (DNA): TGTGCCAGCAGACGGGACAGGGTTTTCGGCGAGCAGTACTTC. This codes for CASRRDRVFGEQYF.